This T cell receptor (beta chain) was documented in a study of identifying expanded T cells in peripheral blood. Whole-study findings and limits: Variance in clone template counts between approximately 2-week samples significantly increased with total template count across all healthy donors. Technical replicates showed approximately 1.2 changed clones; two weeks about 16.4; four weeks 19.

The assay was immunoSEQ multiplex PCR, and TCRdb's table has in-frame clones only and misses some. Of approximately 120,000 clones in the sample, 88% were seen once. As to this clone: Its specificity is not known.

Healthy donors had no documented immune events, such as infections, while sampled. The CDR3 loop spans 15 amino acids. Germline CDR1 MNHEY, CDR2 SVGAGI. The germline V and J ends were trimmed by 4 bases and 4 bases, with 13 bases remaining between them. Sequenced material: blood. This TCR came from a person aged 18-70 years in good health. The rearrangement links TRBV6-5 to TRBJ2-2, with D possibly TRBD1 on 6 matching bases. For the CDR3, the DNA is TGTGCCAGCAGTTTCACAGGGCGTAGCACCGGGGAGCTGTTTTTT. Residues: CASSFTGRSTGELFF.